These 10 T cell receptor beta chains share one sample of origin, sequenced in a study of blood T cells in healthy people across ages. A sample-barcoded 5' primer and a J-beta primer mix were used in a second PCR of about 6 to 12 cycles. TCRdb reprocessed the 5' RACE reads with MiXCR, giving one entry per CDR3 protein. The sample lists 1.5 million or so distinct CDR3 sequences, 42% seen once, with around 4% in the top ten. The sequencing input was blood. Receptor source: a woman between 18 and 29 years old in good health.

This clonotype was observed a few times. The chain links TRBV9 to TRBJ2-3; TRBD2 might be the D (6 bases). The length of the CDR3 is 16 residues. Looked up from germline, CDR1 is SGDLS and CDR2 is YYNGEE. V was pared by 1 base and J by 3 bases, with 15 bases between. DNA of the CDR3: TGTGCCAGCAGCGTACTAGGAGCGGGCCTTACAGATACGCAGTATTTT. It is translated as CASSVLGAGLTDTQYF.

This clonotype was seen a handful of times. The chain employs TRBV10-3 and TRBJ2-2; the D gene is possibly TRBD1 (6 bases). The ends were cut back, 5 bases at V and 0 bases at J, with 10 bases in the middle. The CDR3 length is 15 residues. The germline V gene has CDR1 ENHRY and CDR2 SYGVKD. DNA for the CDR3: TGTGCCATCAGTTTTCAGGGGCCGAACACCGGGGAGCTGTTTTTT. Translation gives CAISFQGPNTGELFF.

The genes are TRBV3-1 and TRBJ2-1, with a possible D match to TRBD2 (6 bases). This CDR3 is 15 amino acids long. CDR1 and CDR2 (germline): LGHDT, YNNKEL (reference sequence). The V gene lost 4 bases and the J gene lost 0 bases, with 10 bases spanning the gap. CDR3 bases: TGTGCCAGCAGCCCGCTAGCGTACTCCTACAATGAGCAGTTCTTC. It translates to CASSPLAYSYNEQFF.

This clonotype has only one observation. The junction differs from germline at one of its ends, possibly a read error. The chain is built from TRBV20-1 and TRBJ2-4, with 8 bases aligning to TRBD2. Germline lookup yields CDR1 DFQATT and CDR2 SNEGSKA (reference sequence). This CDR3 comprises 15 residues. The CDR3 DNA reads TGCAGTGCTCCGGGACTAGTCACGAGGGAAAACATTCGGTACTTC. It specifies CSAPGLVTRENIRYF.

This rearrangement joins TRBV11-2 to TRBJ2-7; 8 bases agree with TRBD2. This CDR3 spans 16 amino acids. Germline CDR1 SGHAT, CDR2 FQNNGV. The ends lost 1 base at V and 7 bases at J; junction bases unmatched: 12. The CDR3 loop is CASSLAPSGFYNEQYF. In nucleotides, the CDR3 is TGTGCCAGCAGCTTAGCGCCTAGCGGGTTCTACAATGAGCAGTACTTC.

The chain employs TRBV7-2 and TRBJ1-1, with 7 bases that match TRBD1. V was clipped by 3 bases and J by 2 bases; unmatched bases: 9. This CDR3 comprises 16 residues. The germline V gene has CDR1 SGHTA and CDR2 FQGNSA. The CDR3 DNA is TGTGCCAGCAGCTTCCAGGGGGGGGGTTTCAACACTGAAGCTTTCTTT. Its protein is CASSFQGGGFNTEAFF.

In DNA, the CDR3 is TGCAGTGTTAGTAGCGGGAGAATGTACGAGCAGTTCTTC. This sequence encodes CSVSSGRMYEQFF. The V and J genes are TRBV20-1 and TRBJ2-1; 9 bases are shared with TRBD2. Germline V lookup: CDR1 DFQATT, CDR2 SNEGSKA (reference sequence). V shed 7 bases, J shed 10 bases, and the junction held 11 bases outside the gene matches. This CDR3 has 13 amino acids.

The rearrangement links TRBV20-1 to TRBJ1-1; no reliable D call. CDR3 length equals 12 residues. Per the germline V gene, CDR1 is DFQATT and CDR2 is SNEGSKA (reference sequence). V was pared by 6 bases and J by 1 base, with 9 bases between. The CDR3 here is CSAGLPNTEAFF. DNA of the CDR3: TGCAGTGCCGGACTCCCGAACACTGAAGCTTTCTTT.

The CDR3: CASSLVVLGASNEQFF. The CDR3, as DNA: TGTGCCAGCAGCTTAGTCGTCCTGGGGGCTAGCAATGAGCAGTTCTTC. The chain carries TRBV7-2 and TRBJ2-1; the D gene is possibly TRBD1 (6 bases). The germline V and J ends were trimmed by 1 base and 6 bases, with 16 bases remaining between them. CDR3 size: 16 residues. The germline CDR1 and CDR2 sequences are SGHTA and FQGNSA.

This clonotype turned up a few times. The chain combines TRBV4-1 with TRBJ1-4; D remains ambiguous. The V end was cut by 6 bases, the J end by 5 bases, with 13 bases between. CDR1 and CDR2 (germline): MGHRA, YSYEKL. The CDR3 runs 14 residues. The DNA of the CDR3 is TGCGCCAGCAGGCTCACGGTCCGCAATGAAAAACTGTTTTTT. This gives the protein CASRLTVRNEKLFF.